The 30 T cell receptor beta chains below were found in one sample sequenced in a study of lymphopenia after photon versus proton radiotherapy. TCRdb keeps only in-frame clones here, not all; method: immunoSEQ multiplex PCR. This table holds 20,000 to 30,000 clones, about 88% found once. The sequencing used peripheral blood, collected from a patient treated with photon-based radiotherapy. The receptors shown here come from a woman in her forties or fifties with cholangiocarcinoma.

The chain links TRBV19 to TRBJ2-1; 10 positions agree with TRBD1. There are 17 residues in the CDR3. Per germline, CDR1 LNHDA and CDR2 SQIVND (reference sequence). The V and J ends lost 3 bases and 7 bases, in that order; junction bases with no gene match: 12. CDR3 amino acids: CASSIAARDRGSNEQFF. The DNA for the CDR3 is TGTGCCAGTAGTATCGCTGCCCGGGACAGGGGATCAAATGAGCAGTTCTTC.

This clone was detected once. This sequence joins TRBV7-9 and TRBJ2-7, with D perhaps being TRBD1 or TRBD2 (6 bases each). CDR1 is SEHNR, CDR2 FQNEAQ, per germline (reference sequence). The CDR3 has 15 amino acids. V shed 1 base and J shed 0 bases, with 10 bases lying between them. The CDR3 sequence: CASSLDGGSSYEQYF. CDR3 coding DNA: TGTGCCAGCAGCTTAGACGGGGGCAGCTCCTACGAGCAGTACTTC.

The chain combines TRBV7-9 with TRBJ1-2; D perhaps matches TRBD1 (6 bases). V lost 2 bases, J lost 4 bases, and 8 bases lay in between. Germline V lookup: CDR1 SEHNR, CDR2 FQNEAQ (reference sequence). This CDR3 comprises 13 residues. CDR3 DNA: TGTGCCAGCAGCTTACAGGGGAGCTATGGCTACACCTTC. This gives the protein CASSLQGSYGYTF. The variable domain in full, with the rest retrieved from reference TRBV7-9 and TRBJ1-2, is DTGVSQNPRHKITKRGQNVTFRCDPISEHNRLYWYRQTLGQGPEFLTYFQNEAQLEKSRLLSDRFSAERPKGSFSTLEIQRTEQGDSAMYLCASSLQGSYGYTFGSGTRLTVV.

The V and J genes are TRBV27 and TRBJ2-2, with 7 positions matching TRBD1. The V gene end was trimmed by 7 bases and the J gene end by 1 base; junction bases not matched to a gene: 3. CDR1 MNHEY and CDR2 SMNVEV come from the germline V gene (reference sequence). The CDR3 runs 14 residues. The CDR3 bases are TGTGCCAGCAACCGACAGGGGAACACCGGGGAGCTGTTTTTT. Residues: CASNRQGNTGELFF.

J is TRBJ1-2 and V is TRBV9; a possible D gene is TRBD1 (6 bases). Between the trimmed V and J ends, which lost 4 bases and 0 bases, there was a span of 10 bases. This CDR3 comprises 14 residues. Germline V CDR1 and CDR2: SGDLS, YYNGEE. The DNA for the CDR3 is TGTGCCAGCAGCCCACAGGGAACTAACTATGGCTACACCTTC. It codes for CASSPQGTNYGYTF.

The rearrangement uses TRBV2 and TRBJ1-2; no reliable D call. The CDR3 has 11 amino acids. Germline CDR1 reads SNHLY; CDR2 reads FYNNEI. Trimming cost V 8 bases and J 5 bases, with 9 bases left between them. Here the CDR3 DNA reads TGTGCCAGCGTACGGGGTTATGGCTACACCTTC. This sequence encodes CASVRGYGYTF.

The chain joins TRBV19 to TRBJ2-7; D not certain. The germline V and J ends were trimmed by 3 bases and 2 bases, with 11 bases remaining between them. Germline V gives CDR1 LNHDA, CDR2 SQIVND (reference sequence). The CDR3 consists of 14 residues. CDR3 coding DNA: TGTGCCAGTAGTATCCAGGCTCCACCCTACGAGCAGTACTTC. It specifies CASSIQAPPYEQYF.

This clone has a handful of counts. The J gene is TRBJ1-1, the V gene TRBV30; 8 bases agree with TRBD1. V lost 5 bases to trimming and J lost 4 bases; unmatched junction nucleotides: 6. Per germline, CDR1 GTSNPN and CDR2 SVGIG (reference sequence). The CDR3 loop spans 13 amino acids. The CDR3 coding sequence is TGTGCCTGGTCAGGGGGCGCGGGCACTGAAGCTTTCTTT. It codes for CAWSGGAGTEAFF. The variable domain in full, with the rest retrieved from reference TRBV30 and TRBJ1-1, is SQTIHQWPATLVQPVGSPLSLECTVEGTSNPNLYWYRQAAGRGLQLLFYSVGIGQISSEVPQNLSASRPQDRQFILSSKKLLLSDSGFYLCAWSGGAGTEAFFGQGTRLTVV.

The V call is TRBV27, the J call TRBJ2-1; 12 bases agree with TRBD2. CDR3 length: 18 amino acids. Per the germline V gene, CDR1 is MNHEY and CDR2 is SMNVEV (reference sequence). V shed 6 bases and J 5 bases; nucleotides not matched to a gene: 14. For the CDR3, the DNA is TGTGCCAGCAGGTCGACTAGCGGGGGTGCTCTATACAACAATGAGCAGTTCTTC. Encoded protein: CASRSTSGGALYNNEQFF.

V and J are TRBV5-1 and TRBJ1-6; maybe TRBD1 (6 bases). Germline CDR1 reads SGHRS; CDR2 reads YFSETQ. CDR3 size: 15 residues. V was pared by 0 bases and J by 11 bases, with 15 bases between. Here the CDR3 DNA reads TGCGCCAGCAGCTTGGCCGGGGGCGAAGGAGCACCCCTCCACTTT. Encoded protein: CASSLAGGEGAPLHF.

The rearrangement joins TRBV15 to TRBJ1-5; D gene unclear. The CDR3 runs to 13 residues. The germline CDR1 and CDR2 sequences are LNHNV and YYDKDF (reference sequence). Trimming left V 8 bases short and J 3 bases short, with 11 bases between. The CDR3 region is CATARWVNQPQHF. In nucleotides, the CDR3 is TGTGCCACCGCGCGCTGGGTCAATCAGCCCCAGCATTTT.

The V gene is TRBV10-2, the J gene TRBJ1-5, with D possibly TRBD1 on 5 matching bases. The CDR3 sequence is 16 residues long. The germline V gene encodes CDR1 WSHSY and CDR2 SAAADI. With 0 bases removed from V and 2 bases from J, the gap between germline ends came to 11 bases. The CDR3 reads CASSESAGVGNQPQHF. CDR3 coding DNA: TGCGCCAGCAGTGAGTCGGCGGGGGTTGGCAATCAGCCCCAGCATTTT.

The CDR3: CASSQKSPGQGNEQFF. Here the CDR3 DNA reads TGTGCCAGCTCACAAAAATCTCCGGGACAGGGCAATGAGCAGTTCTTC. The chain joins TRBV18 to TRBJ2-1, with 9 bases fitting TRBD1. Germline V gene sequence: CDR1 KGHSH, CDR2 LQKENI. This CDR3 region has 16 residues. V lost 4 bases and J lost 6; bases outside the gene matches: 10. Based on the CDR3 plus reference TRBV18 and TRBJ2-1, the full variable domain is NAGVMQNPRHLVRRRGQEARLRCSPMKGHSHVYWYRQLPEEGLKFMVYLQKENIIDESGMPKERFSAEFPKEGPSILRIQQVVRGDSAAYFCASSQKSPGQGNEQFFGPGTRLTVL.

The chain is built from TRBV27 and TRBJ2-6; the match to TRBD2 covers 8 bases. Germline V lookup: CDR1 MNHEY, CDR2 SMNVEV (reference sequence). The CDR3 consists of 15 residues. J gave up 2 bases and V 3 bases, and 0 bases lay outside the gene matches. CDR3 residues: CASSLRGAGANVLTF. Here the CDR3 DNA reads TGTGCCAGCAGTTTGCGGGGGGCTGGGGCCAACGTCCTGACTTTC.

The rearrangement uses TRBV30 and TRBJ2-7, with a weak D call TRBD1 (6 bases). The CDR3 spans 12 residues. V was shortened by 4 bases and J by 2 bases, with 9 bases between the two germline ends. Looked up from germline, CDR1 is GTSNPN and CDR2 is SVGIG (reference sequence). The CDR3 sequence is CAWMWGPYEQYF. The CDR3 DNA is TGTGCCTGGATGTGGGGGCCCTACGAGCAGTACTTC.

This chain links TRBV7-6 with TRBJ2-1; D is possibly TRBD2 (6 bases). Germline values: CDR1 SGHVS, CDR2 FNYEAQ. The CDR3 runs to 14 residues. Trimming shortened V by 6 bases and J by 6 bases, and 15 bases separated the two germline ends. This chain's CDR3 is CASSGKGLINEQFF. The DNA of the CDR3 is TGTGCCAGCAGTGGTAAGGGACTCATCAATGAGCAGTTCTTC. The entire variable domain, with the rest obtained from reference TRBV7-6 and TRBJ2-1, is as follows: GAGVSQSPRYKVTKRGQDVALRCDPISGHVSLYWYRQALGQGPEFLTYFNYEAQQDKSGLPNDRFSAERPEGSISTLTIQRTEQRDSAMYRCASSGKGLINEQFFGPGTRLTVL.

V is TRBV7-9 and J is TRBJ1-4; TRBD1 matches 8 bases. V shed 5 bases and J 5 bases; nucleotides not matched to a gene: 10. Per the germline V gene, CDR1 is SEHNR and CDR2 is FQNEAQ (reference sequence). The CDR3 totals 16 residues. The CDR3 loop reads CASSQGAAGTNEKLFF. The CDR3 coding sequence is TGTGCCAGCAGCCAGGGGGCAGCTGGGACGAATGAAAAACTGTTTTTT.

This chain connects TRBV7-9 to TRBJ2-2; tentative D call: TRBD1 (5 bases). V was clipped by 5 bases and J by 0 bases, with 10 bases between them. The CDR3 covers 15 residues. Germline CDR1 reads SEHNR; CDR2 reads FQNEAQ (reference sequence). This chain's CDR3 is CASSPGHPNTGELFF. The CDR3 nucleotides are TGTGCCAGCAGCCCCGGACATCCGAACACCGGGGAGCTGTTTTTT.

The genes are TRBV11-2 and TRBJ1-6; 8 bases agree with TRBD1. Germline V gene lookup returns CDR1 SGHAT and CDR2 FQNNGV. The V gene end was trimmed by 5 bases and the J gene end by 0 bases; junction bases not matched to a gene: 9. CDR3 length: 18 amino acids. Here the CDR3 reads CASSPGGPDRSYNSPLHF. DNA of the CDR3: TGTGCCAGCAGCCCAGGGGGCCCCGACCGCTCCTATAATTCACCCCTCCACTTT.

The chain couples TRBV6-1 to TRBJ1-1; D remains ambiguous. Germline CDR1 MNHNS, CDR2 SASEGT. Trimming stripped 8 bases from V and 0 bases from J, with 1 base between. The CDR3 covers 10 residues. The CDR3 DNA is TGTGCCAGCTTGAACACTGAAGCTTTCTTT. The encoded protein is CASLNTEAFF.

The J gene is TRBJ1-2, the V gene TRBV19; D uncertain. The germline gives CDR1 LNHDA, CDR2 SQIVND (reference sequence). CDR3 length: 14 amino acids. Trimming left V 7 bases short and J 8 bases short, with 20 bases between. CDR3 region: CASTPLGFRVGYTF. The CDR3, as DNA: TGTGCCAGTACCCCTTTGGGGTTCAGAGTGGGCTACACCTTC.

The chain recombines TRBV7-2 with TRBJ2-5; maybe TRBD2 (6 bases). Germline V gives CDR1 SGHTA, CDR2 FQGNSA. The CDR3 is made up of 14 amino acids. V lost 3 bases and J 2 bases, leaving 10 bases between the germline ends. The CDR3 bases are TGTGCCAGCAGCTTGGAGGGCGGGCAAGAGACCCAGTACTTC. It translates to CASSLEGGQETQYF.

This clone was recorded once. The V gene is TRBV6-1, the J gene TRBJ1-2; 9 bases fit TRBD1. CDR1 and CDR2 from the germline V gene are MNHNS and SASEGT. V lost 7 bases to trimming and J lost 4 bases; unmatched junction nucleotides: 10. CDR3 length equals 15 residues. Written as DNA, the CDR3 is TGTGCCAGCACCGATGGGACAGGGAGTTTCTATGGCTACACCTTC. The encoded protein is CASTDGTGSFYGYTF.

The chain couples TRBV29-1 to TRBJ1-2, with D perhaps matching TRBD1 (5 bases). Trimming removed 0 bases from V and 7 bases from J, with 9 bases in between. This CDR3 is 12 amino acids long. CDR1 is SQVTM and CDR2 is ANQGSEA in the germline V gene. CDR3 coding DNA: TGCAGCGTTGAAGATGGGGGGGGTGGCTACACCTTC. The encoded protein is CSVEDGGGGYTF.

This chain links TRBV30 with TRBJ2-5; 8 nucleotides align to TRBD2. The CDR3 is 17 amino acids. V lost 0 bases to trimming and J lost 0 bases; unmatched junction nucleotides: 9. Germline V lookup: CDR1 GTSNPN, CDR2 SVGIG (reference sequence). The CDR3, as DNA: TGTGCCTGGAGTGTCCAGCGGGGGTCCTACTACCAAGAGACCCAGTACTTC. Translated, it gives CAWSVQRGSYYQETQYF.

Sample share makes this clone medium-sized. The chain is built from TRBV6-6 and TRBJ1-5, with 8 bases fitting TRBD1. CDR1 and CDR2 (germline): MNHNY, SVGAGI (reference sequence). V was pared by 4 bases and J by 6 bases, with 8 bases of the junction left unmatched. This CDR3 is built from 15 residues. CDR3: CASSSDRGLGQPQHF. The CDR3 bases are TGTGCCAGCAGTTCTGACAGGGGCTTAGGTCAGCCCCAGCATTTT.

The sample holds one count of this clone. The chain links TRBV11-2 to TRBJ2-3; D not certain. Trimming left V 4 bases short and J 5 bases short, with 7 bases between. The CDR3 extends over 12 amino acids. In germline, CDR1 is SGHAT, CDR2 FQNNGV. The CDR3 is CASSWARDTQYF. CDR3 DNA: TGTGCCAGCAGCTGGGCAAGAGATACGCAGTATTTT.

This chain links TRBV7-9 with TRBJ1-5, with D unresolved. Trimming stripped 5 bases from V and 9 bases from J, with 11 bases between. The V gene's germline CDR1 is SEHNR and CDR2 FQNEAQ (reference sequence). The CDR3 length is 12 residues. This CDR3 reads CASSPEEGPQHF. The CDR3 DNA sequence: TGTGCCAGCAGCCCCGAGGAGGGGCCCCAGCATTTT.

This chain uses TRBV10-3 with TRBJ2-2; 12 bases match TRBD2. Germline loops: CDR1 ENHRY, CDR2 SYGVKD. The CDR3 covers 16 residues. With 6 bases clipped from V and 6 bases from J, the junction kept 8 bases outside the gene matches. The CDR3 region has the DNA TGTGCCATCAGGGACACCCTAGCGGGGGGGCCCGGGGAGCTGTTTTTT. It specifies CAIRDTLAGGPGELFF.

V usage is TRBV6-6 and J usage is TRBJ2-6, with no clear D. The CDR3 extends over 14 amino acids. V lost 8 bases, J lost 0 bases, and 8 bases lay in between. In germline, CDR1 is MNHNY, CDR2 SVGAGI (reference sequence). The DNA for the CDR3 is TGTGCCAGCTCGAGTCGCTCTGGGGCCAACGTCCTGACTTTC. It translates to CASSSRSGANVLTF.